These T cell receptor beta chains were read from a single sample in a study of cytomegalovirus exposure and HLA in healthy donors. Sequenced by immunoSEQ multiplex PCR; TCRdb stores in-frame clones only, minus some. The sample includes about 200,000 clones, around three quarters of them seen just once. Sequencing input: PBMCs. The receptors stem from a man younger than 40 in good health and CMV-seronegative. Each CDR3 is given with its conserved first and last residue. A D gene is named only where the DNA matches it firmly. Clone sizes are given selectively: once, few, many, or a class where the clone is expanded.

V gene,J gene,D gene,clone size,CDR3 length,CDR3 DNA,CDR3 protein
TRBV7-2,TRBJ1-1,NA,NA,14,TGTGCCAGCAGCTTTTCAGGAGGGAACACTGAAGCTTTCTTT,CASSFSGGNTEAFF
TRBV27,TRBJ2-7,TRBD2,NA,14,TGTGCCAGCAGAAGGGGCGGGAGCTCGTACGAGCAGTACTTC,CASRRGGSSYEQYF
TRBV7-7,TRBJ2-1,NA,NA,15,TGTGCTAGCAGCCGTGACAGGAGCTCCTACAATGAGCAGTTCTTC,CASSRDRSSYNEQFF
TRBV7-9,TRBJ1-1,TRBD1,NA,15,TGTGCCAGCAGCCCCCCCGGGACAGCCAACACTGAAGCTTTCTTT,CASSPPGTANTEAFF
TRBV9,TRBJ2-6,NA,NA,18,TGTGCCAGCAGCGTAGCCCGCGGATTGAGCTCTGGGGCCAACGTCCTGACTTTC,CASSVARGLSSGANVLTF
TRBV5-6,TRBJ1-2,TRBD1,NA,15,TGTGCCAGCAGCCCGGCCGGGACAGCTAACTATGGCTACACCTTC,CASSPAGTANYGYTF
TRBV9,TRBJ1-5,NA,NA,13,TGTGCCAGCAGCCGTAATAGCAATCAGCCCCAGCATTTT,CASSRNSNQPQHF
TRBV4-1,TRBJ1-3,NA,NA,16,TGCGCCAGCAGCCCCCAGTCCGCTTCGAATGGAAACACCATATATTTT,CASSPQSASNGNTIYF
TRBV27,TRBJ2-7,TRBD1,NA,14,TGTGCCAGCAGTTTTGGACAGGGAGGATACGAGCAGTACTTC,CASSFGQGGYEQYF
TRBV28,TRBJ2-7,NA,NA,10,TGTGCCAGCGGGGGGGCCCAGCAGTACTTC,CASGGAQQYF
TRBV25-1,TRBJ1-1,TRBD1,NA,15,TGTGCCAGCTTTGGGCAGGGGGCTTTGTACACTGAAGCTTTCTTT,CASFGQGALYTEAFF
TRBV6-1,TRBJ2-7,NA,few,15,TGTGCCAGCAGCGAACGGGGTACGGGATCCTACGAGCAGTACTTC,CASSERGTGSYEQYF
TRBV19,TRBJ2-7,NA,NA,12,TGTGCCAGTAGAGGGGCCCACTACGAGCAGTACTTC,CASRGAHYEQYF
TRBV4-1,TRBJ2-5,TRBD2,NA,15,TGCGCCAGCAGCCATGGGACTAGCGGAGAAGAGACCCAGTACTTC,CASSHGTSGEETQYF
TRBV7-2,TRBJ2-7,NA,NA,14,TGTGCCAGCAGCTTAGGGGACACATCCTACGAGCAGTACTTC,CASSLGDTSYEQYF
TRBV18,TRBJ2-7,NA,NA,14,TGTGCCAGCTCACCAGGGGCGGGAACCTACGAGCAGTACTTC,CASSPGAGTYEQYF
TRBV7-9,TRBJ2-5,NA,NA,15,TGTGCCAGCAGCCCTCGACAGCTTTCGCAAGAGACCCAGTACTTC,CASSPRQLSQETQYF
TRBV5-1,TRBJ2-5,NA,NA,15,TGCGCCAGCAGCTGGGGGGGGCCGCAACAAGAGACCCAGTACTTC,CASSWGGPQQETQYF